This entry lists 32 T cell receptor beta chains sequenced from one sample in a study of beta chain features in type 1 diabetes. All of the isolated RNA was reverse transcribed, so expressed TCRB transcripts were sequenced. The repertoire was sequenced with immunoSEQ multiplex PCR; TCRdb's copy has only in-frame clones and lacks some. Of tens of thousands of clones detected, approximately 59% appear once; the ten largest clones hold roughly 2%. Input material: Tregs from blood. Every receptor here comes from a woman aged 18-35 years in good health.

The J gene is TRBJ2-7, the V gene TRBV27, with D perhaps matching TRBD2 (7 bases). CDR3 length equals 15 residues. Germline CDR1 and CDR2: MNHEY and SMNVEV (reference sequence). V lost 6 bases and J lost 7, with 22 bases in between. The CDR3 spells CASRPYSGGAREQYF. The CDR3, as DNA: TGTGCCAGCAGGCCCTATTCTGGGGGGGCGAGGGAGCAGTACTTC.

This sequence joins TRBV6-5 and TRBJ1-2, with a possible D match to TRBD1 (5 bases). Germline V CDR1 and CDR2: MNHEY, SVGAGI. The CDR3 is 14 amino acids. V was cut by 7 bases and J by 0 bases, with 12 bases left in between. CDR3 in amino acids: CASNSKGSNYGYTF. The CDR3 DNA follows: TGTGCCAGCAACTCGAAGGGGTCTAACTATGGCTACACCTTC.

The chain employs TRBV25-1 and TRBJ2-3, with D possibly matching TRBD1 (5 bases). CDR3 length: 14 amino acids. Germline V lookup: CDR1 MGHDK, CDR2 SYGVNS. V shed 6 bases and J shed 1 base, with 11 bases lying between them. The CDR3 DNA reads as TGTGCCAGCAGGCCCCAAGGGGGCACAGATACGCAGTATTTT. This encodes CASRPQGGTDTQYF.

This chain joins TRBV18 and TRBJ1-1, with 10 bases lining up with TRBD1. The germline V gene has CDR1 KGHSH and CDR2 LQKENI. With V trimmed by 4 bases and J by 4 bases, 3 bases remained unmatched. The CDR3 covers 14 residues. The CDR3, as DNA: TGTGCCAGCTCACGCCGGGACAGGGGCACTGAAGCTTTCTTT. Its translation: CASSRRDRGTEAFF. The complete variable domain, with remaining parts taken from reference TRBV18 and TRBJ1-1, reads NAGVMQNPRHLVRRRGQEARLRCSPMKGHSHVYWYRQLPEEGLKFMVYLQKENIIDESGMPKERFSAEFPKEGPSILRIQQVVRGDSAAYFCASSRRDRGTEAFFGQGTRLTVV.

V gene TRBV7-2 combines with J gene TRBJ1-1; 7 bases match TRBD1. Germline V gives CDR1 SGHTA, CDR2 FQGNSA. Trimming at V came to 4 bases and at J to 1 base, leaving 3 bases not matched to a gene. The CDR3 runs 14 residues. The CDR3 loop is CASSWRQGNTEAFF. The CDR3 DNA sequence: TGTGCCAGCAGCTGGAGACAGGGGAACACTGAAGCTTTCTTT.

This chain links TRBV5-1 with TRBJ2-7; 9 nucleotides line up with TRBD1. Germline lookup yields CDR1 SGHRS and CDR2 YFSETQ. The V and J ends lost 7 bases and 5 bases, in that order; junction bases with no gene match: 4. The CDR3 consists of 12 residues. DNA for the CDR3: TGCGCCAGCGGGACAGGGATTCACGAGCAGTACTTC. Translating it yields CASGTGIHEQYF. The full variable domain, with the rest looked up from reference TRBV5-1 and TRBJ2-7, is KAGVTQTPRYLIKTRGQQVTLSCSPISGHRSVSWYQQTPGQGLQFLFEYFSETQRNKGNFPGRFSGRQFSNSRSEMNVSTLELGDSALYLCASGTGIHEQYFGPGTRLTVT.

The rearrangement joins TRBV29-1 to TRBJ1-1; D gene ambiguous. The CDR3 is 13 residues long. V lost 1 base, J lost 0 bases, and 6 bases lay in between. Germline V gene sequence: CDR1 SQVTM, CDR2 ANQGSEA. In DNA form, the CDR3 reads TGCAGCGTTGAAGCTAGACTGAACACTGAAGCTTTCTTT. Its translation is CSVEARLNTEAFF.

This clone was observed many times. V is TRBV7-9 and J is TRBJ2-5, with a tentative D call TRBD2 (6 bases). Germline V gene lookup returns CDR1 SEHNR and CDR2 FQNEAQ (reference sequence). Trimming took 11 bases from V and 4 from J, leaving 8 bases between them. The CDR3 consists of 10 residues. The CDR3 protein is CAGGVETQYF. The CDR3 DNA is TGTGCCGGAGGGGTAGAGACCCAGTACTTC.

This clone has ten or more counts. V and J are TRBV7-2 and TRBJ2-7; 8 nucleotides match TRBD1. This CDR3 contains 14 residues. V dropped 3 bases and J dropped 5; count of bases not matched to a gene: 6. Germline loops: CDR1 SGHTA, CDR2 FQGNSA. The CDR3 region has the DNA TGTGCCAGCAGCTTCAAAGGACAGGGCCACGAGCAGTACTTC. It encodes CASSFKGQGHEQYF.

The genes are TRBV11-2 and TRBJ2-5; D call uncertain. Germline lookup yields CDR1 SGHAT and CDR2 FQNNGV. This CDR3 spans 15 amino acids. V lost 2 bases, J lost 3 bases, and 13 bases lay in between. The chain's CDR3 is CASSLQSGHKETQYF. Here the CDR3 DNA reads TGTGCCAGCAGCTTACAGAGTGGGCATAAAGAGACCCAGTACTTC. Complete variable domain (other parts from reference TRBV11-2 and TRBJ2-5): EAGVAQSPRYKIIEKRQSVAFWCNPISGHATLYWYQQILGQGPKLLIQFQNNGVVDDSQLPKDRFSAERLKGVDSTLKIQPAKLEDSAVYLCASSLQSGHKETQYFGPGTRLLVL.

The chain employs TRBV4-1 and TRBJ1-1; D remains unclear. The CDR3 has 15 amino acids. Germline assignment: CDR1 MGHRA and CDR2 YSYEKL. V was pared by 2 bases and J by 0 bases, with 10 bases between. CDR3 amino acids: CASSQWHSMNTEAFF. The CDR3 region has the DNA TGCGCCAGCAGCCAATGGCACAGTATGAACACTGAAGCTTTCTTT.

The gene calls are TRBV27 and TRBJ2-5; TRBD2 is a possible D gene (6 bases). The CDR3 contains 14 residues. The germline V and J ends were trimmed by 7 bases and 5 bases, with 17 bases remaining between them. The germline CDR1 and CDR2 sequences are MNHEY and SMNVEV (reference sequence). CDR3 nucleotide sequence: TGTGCCAGCACGACGAGACTAGGTCAGGAGACCCAGTACTTC. It is translated as CASTTRLGQETQYF.

The V gene is TRBV11-2, the J gene TRBJ2-7; D uncertain. This CDR3 has 14 residues. Trimming shortened V by 1 base and J by 1 base, and 8 bases separated the two germline ends. Germline CDR1 and CDR2: SGHAT and FQNNGV. CDR3 protein: CASSLGGRSYEQYF. The CDR3 DNA is TGTGCCAGCAGCTTAGGCGGCAGATCCTACGAGCAGTACTTC.

This rearrangement joins TRBV19 to TRBJ2-7; a weak D match, TRBD2 (5 bases). This CDR3 has 11 residues. Trimming left V 9 bases short and J 5 bases short, with 11 bases between. The germline V gene encodes CDR1 LNHDA and CDR2 SQIVND (reference sequence). CDR3 sequence (DNA): TGTGCCAGCGGAGTCGGGAACGAGCAGTACTTC. This codes for CASGVGNEQYF. Supplemented by reference TRBV19 and TRBJ2-7, the full variable domain reads DGGITQSPKYLFRKEGQNVTLSCEQNLNHDAMYWYRQDPGQGLRLIYYSQIVNDFQKGDIAEGYSVSREKKESFPLTVTSAQKNPTAFYLCASGVGNEQYFGPGTRLTVT.

About this clone itself: The junction shows a germline mismatch at one end, possibly a read error. The chain combines TRBV5-1 with TRBJ2-4, with 7 bases fitting TRBD2. CDR1 is SGHRS and CDR2 is YFSETQ in the germline V gene. The CDR3 has 15 amino acids. For the CDR3, the DNA is TGCGCCAGCAGTTTGGGGAGGGTCGCCAAAAACATTCAGTACTTC. Residues: CASSLGRVAKNIQYF.

The chain has TRBV10-2 and TRBJ2-7, with TRBD1 matching over 8 bases. Per the germline V gene, CDR1 is WSHSY and CDR2 is SAAADI. V shed 3 bases, J shed 3 bases, and the junction held 4 bases outside the gene matches. The CDR3 spans 14 residues. This CDR3 is CASSEPTGGYEQYF. The CDR3 nucleotides read TGCGCCAGCAGTGAACCTACAGGGGGCTACGAGCAGTACTTC.

V usage is TRBV5-1 and J usage is TRBJ2-1; 8 bases align to TRBD2. CDR1 and CDR2 from the germline V gene are SGHRS and YFSETQ. The CDR3 length is 17 residues. V shed 2 bases, J shed 0 bases, and the junction held 7 bases outside the gene matches. The CDR3 loop is CASSFGGGIGSYNEQFF. The DNA for the CDR3 is TGCGCCAGCAGCTTTGGCGGGGGGATAGGCTCCTACAATGAGCAGTTCTTC.

The gene calls are TRBV7-2 and TRBJ2-3; the match to TRBD2 covers 13 bases. The CDR3 loop spans 16 amino acids. With 5 bases clipped from V and 5 bases from J, the junction kept 7 bases outside the gene matches. Germline CDR1 is SGHTA and CDR2 is FQGNSA. The CDR3 here is CASSVTSGGGRDTQYF. CDR3 nucleotide sequence: TGTGCCAGCAGCGTCACTAGCGGGGGGGGCAGAGATACGCAGTATTTT.

The chain combines TRBV25-1 with TRBJ2-1; no clear D gene. The CDR3 has 14 amino acids. The germline V gene has CDR1 MGHDK and CDR2 SYGVNS. V was shortened by 1 base and J by 0 bases, with 4 bases between the two germline ends. Here the CDR3 reads CASSEWSSYNEQFF. CDR3 DNA: TGTGCCAGCAGTGAATGGAGCTCCTACAATGAGCAGTTCTTC.

This clone was seen more than once but under ten times. The V and J genes are TRBV11-2 and TRBJ2-2, with 7 nucleotides matching TRBD2. The germline V gene encodes CDR1 SGHAT and CDR2 FQNNGV. The ends lost 1 base at V and 7 bases at J; junction bases unmatched: 6. CDR3 length: 15 residues. The CDR3 reads CASSLAGLVGGELFF. The CDR3 nucleotides are TGTGCCAGCAGCTTAGCCGGACTAGTCGGCGGGGAGCTGTTTTTT. Based on the CDR3 plus reference TRBV11-2 and TRBJ2-2, the full variable domain is EAGVAQSPRYKIIEKRQSVAFWCNPISGHATLYWYQQILGQGPKLLIQFQNNGVVDDSQLPKDRFSAERLKGVDSTLKIQPAKLEDSAVYLCASSLAGLVGGELFFGEGSRLTVL.

This clone showed up just a few times. V is TRBV6-5 and J is TRBJ1-1, with D unresolved. The CDR3 has 15 residues. V was shortened by 0 bases and J by 0 bases, with 8 bases between the two germline ends. Looked up from germline, CDR1 is MNHEY and CDR2 is SVGAGI. In DNA form, the CDR3 reads TGTGCCAGCAGTTACTCGAAAAGCCTGAACACTGAAGCTTTCTTT. It codes for CASSYSKSLNTEAFF.

The genes are TRBV18 and TRBJ1-4; no reliable D call. Trimming removed 1 base at V and 4 bases at J, with 4 bases between. Germline V lookup: CDR1 KGHSH, CDR2 LQKENI. This CDR3 is 13 amino acids long. The CDR3: CASSPLNNEKLFF. CDR3 coding DNA: TGTGCCAGCTCACCACTAAATAATGAAAAACTGTTTTTT.

This clone was seen just once. In DNA form, the CDR3 reads TGTGCCAGCAGTCCAACGGACAGGACGTACGGAAAACTGTTTTTT. Protein sequence: CASSPTDRTYGKLFF. The V and J genes are TRBV27 and TRBJ1-4, with 7 bases lining up with TRBD1. The CDR3 is made up of 15 amino acids. V shed 5 bases, J shed 10 bases, and the junction held 13 bases outside the gene matches. The germline CDR1 and CDR2 sequences are MNHEY and SMNVEV (reference sequence).

The chain employs TRBV10-3 and TRBJ1-2; no definite D call. V was clipped by 4 bases and J by 7 bases, with 10 bases between them. The CDR3 sequence is 12 residues long. In germline, CDR1 is ENHRY, CDR2 SYGVKD. CDR3 loop: CAISGTASGYTF. DNA of the CDR3: TGTGCCATCAGTGGAACAGCAAGTGGCTACACCTTC.

The chain has TRBV2 and TRBJ1-2; D remains unclear. The CDR3 contains 12 residues. Trimming left V 5 bases short and J 2 bases short, with 6 bases between. Germline CDR1 SNHLY, CDR2 FYNNEI. CDR3 sequence: CASSSENYGYTF. The CDR3 bases are TGTGCCAGCAGTAGCGAGAACTATGGCTACACCTTC.

This clone came up a few times. As DNA, the CDR3 is TGTGCCAGCAGCGTCTATGGGACTGCTTTCTACAATGAGCAGTTCTTC. As protein: CASSVYGTAFYNEQFF. The chain recombines TRBV9 with TRBJ2-1; possible D gene TRBD2, 6 bases. Germline V gene data show CDR1 as SGDLS and CDR2 as YYNGEE. The CDR3 has 16 amino acids. The germline V and J ends were trimmed by 2 bases and 3 bases, with 15 bases remaining between them.

V gene TRBV23-1 combines with J gene TRBJ1-5, with 7 bases that match TRBD1. TRBV23-1 is flagged as an ORF with uncertain function. V was pared by 1 base and J by 4 bases, with 10 bases of the junction left unmatched. The CDR3 extends over 17 amino acids. Here the CDR3 DNA reads TGCGCCAGCAGTCAATGGACAGGAGGGGTGGCAAATCAGCCCCAGCATTTT. Protein: CASSQWTGGVANQPQHF.

The chain has TRBV10-3 and TRBJ2-3; 7 bases agree with TRBD1. This CDR3 region has 14 residues. Germline-derived CDR1 and CDR2 are ENHRY and SYGVKD. V gave up 7 bases and J gave up 1 base; unmatched junction bases: 5. The CDR3 here is CAITAGTGTDTQYF. The CDR3 DNA follows: TGTGCCATCACCGCCGGGACAGGCACAGATACGCAGTATTTT.

In nucleotides, the CDR3 is TGCAGCGTTGAAGAACTCCTCTACAATGAGCAGTTCTTC. Protein sequence: CSVEELLYNEQFF. The chain uses TRBV29-1 and TRBJ2-1; no firm D call. This CDR3 comprises 13 residues. Trimming took off 0 bases at V and 3 bases at J, with 6 bases between the two ends. From germline, CDR1 is SQVTM and CDR2 ANQGSEA.

This chain uses TRBV7-2 with TRBJ1-2; a possible D gene is TRBD1 (6 bases). V lost 8 bases and J lost 7, with 20 bases in between. CDR3 size: 14 residues. Germline V gene data show CDR1 as SGHTA and CDR2 as FQGNSA. The CDR3 DNA is TGTGCCAGCGCCCCTTCCTATGGGGGCAGTGGCTACACCTTC. Protein product: CASAPSYGGSGYTF.

The V call is TRBV5-1, the J call TRBJ2-7, with TRBD1 matching over 7 bases. CDR3 length: 13 residues. V shed 3 bases, J shed 7 bases, and the junction held 7 bases outside the gene matches. CDR1 and CDR2 from the germline V gene are SGHRS and YFSETQ. CDR3 residues: CASSSDRVGEQYF. The CDR3 DNA sequence: TGCGCCAGCAGCTCAGACAGGGTCGGGGAGCAGTACTTC.

The chain recombines TRBV6-1 with TRBJ1-4, with D possibly matching TRBD1 (5 bases). Trimming shortened V by 5 bases and J by 6 bases, and 13 bases separated the two germline ends. Germline CDR1 is MNHNS and CDR2 is SASEGT. The length of the CDR3 is 14 residues. The CDR3 coding sequence is TGTGCCAGCAGTCGGACACTGGCGGATGAAAAACTGTTTTTT. Residues: CASSRTLADEKLFF.